These 20 T cell receptor beta chains came from one sample sequenced in a study of T cells in Graves' hyperthyroidism and ophthalmopathy. Regions amplified from RNA transcripts were the TCR beta CDR3 regions. The HTBI primer set drove a first-round RT-PCR of the TCR CDR3. In TCRdb, the multiplex PCR reads were re-called with MiXCR into one record per CDR3 protein. This sample has 300,000 to 450,000 distinct CDR3 sequences, with about 15% found just once. Material: blood. These receptors came from a woman between 18 and 29 years old with Graves' hyperthyroidism that later progressed to Graves' ophthalmopathy.

This clonotype was recorded at least ten times. V gene TRBV12-3 or TRBV12-4 combines with J gene TRBJ2-1, with a tentative D call TRBD2 (5 bases). The CDR3 is 10 amino acids. V shed 6 bases and J shed 9 bases, with 6 bases lying between them. For the CDR3, the DNA is TGTGCCAGCAGCACTAGTGAGCAGTTCTTC. Its protein is CASSTSEQFF.

The chain is built from TRBV12-3 or TRBV12-4 and TRBJ2-1; 8 bases match TRBD2. This CDR3 is 16 amino acids long. The V segment lost 0 bases and the J segment 10 bases; nucleotides outside the gene matches: 11. CDR3 residues: CASSLAGADPGGEQFF. DNA of the CDR3: TGTGCCAGCAGTTTAGCGGGGGCCGACCCGGGGGGGGAGCAGTTCTTC.

The rearrangement uses TRBV27 and TRBJ2-2, with D maybe TRBD1 (5 bases). With 8 bases removed from V and 4 bases from J, the gap between germline ends came to 11 bases. Germline lookup yields CDR1 MNHEY and CDR2 SMNVEV (reference sequence). This CDR3 region has 13 residues. The CDR3 nucleotides read TGTGCCAGCCATACAGGTGGCACCGGGGAGCTGTTTTTT. Protein: CASHTGGTGELFF.

This clonotype has more than one count but fewer than ten. The chain recombines TRBV20-1 with TRBJ1-6, with 12 bases matching TRBD1. The CDR3 totals 18 residues. After removal of 6 bases from V and 13 bases from J, the junction contained 22 bases not matched to a gene. Germline V CDR1 and CDR2: DFQATT, SNEGSKA (reference sequence). The CDR3 coding sequence is TGCAGTGCCAAGAGGCGGGACAGGGGGCCTAAGGCTAACTCGCCCCTCCACTTT. Translating it yields CSAKRRDRGPKANSPLHF.

This clonotype has ten or more counts. The chain is built from TRBV12-3 or TRBV12-4 and TRBJ1-1, with 9 bases matching TRBD1. The V gene end was trimmed by 6 bases and the J gene end by 6 bases; junction bases not matched to a gene: 11. The length of the CDR3 is 15 residues. The CDR3 DNA reads as TGTGCCAGCAGCTACCGACAGGGGGGACGGGCTGAAGCTTTCTTT. This encodes CASSYRQGGRAEAFF.

J is TRBJ2-7 and V is TRBV6-5; perhaps TRBD2 as D (5 bases). Germline lookup yields CDR1 MNHEY and CDR2 SVGAGI. The CDR3 runs to 13 residues. Trimming took 2 bases from V and 6 from J, leaving 11 bases between them. The chain's CDR3 is CASSYGLAGEQYF. The CDR3 DNA reads as TGTGCCAGCAGTTACGGGCTAGCAGGCGAGCAGTACTTC.

This clonotype was detected only a few times. V usage is TRBV24-1 and J usage is TRBJ2-3; no definite D call. The CDR3 sequence is 14 residues long. Germline V gene sequence: CDR1 KGHDR, CDR2 SFDVKD. Deletions cut 1 base from V and 4 bases from J, with 8 bases between. Written as DNA, the CDR3 is TGTGCCACCAGTGATTTCCCTATGGCAGATACGCAGTATTTT. This sequence encodes CATSDFPMADTQYF.

This clonotype was recorded a few times. The chain combines TRBV7-9 with TRBJ2-7, with 10 positions matching TRBD1. Losses at the gene ends were 5 bases for V and 3 bases for J; bases not matched to a gene: 7. CDR1 and CDR2 (germline): SEHNR, FQNEAQ (reference sequence). The CDR3 is made up of 15 amino acids. In DNA, the CDR3 is TGTGCCAGCAGCCCGACCGGGACAGGGGTCTACGAGCAGTACTTC. Amino acids: CASSPTGTGVYEQYF. Based on the CDR3 plus reference TRBV7-9 and TRBJ2-7, the full variable domain is DTGVSQNPRHKITKRGQNVTFRCDPISEHNRLYWYRQTLGQGPEFLTYFQNEAQLEKSRLLSDRFSAERPKGSFSTLEIQRTEQGDSAMYLCASSPTGTGVYEQYFGPGTRLTVT.

In its sample, this clonotype was seen a few times. This sequence joins TRBV6-1 and TRBJ2-7; D possibly corresponds to TRBD1 (6 bases). There are 15 residues in the CDR3. Between the trimmed V and J ends, which lost 2 bases and 7 bases, there was a span of 18 bases. Per germline, CDR1 MNHNS and CDR2 SASEGT. The CDR3 region is CASSEPTGPTGEQYF. The CDR3 DNA sequence: TGTGCCAGCAGTGAACCAACAGGGCCAACAGGGGAGCAGTACTTC.

This clonotype showed up just a few times. CDR3 coding DNA: TGTGCCATCAGCAAGGGAACAGGGGAGATCTACCCCCAGCATTTT. Translating gives CAISKGTGEIYPQHF. This rearrangement joins TRBV10-3 to TRBJ1-5; the match to TRBD1 covers 7 bases. Germline CDR1 and CDR2: ENHRY and SYGVKD. The V gene end was trimmed by 6 bases and the J gene end by 10 bases; junction bases not matched to a gene: 15. The CDR3 is made up of 15 amino acids.

In its sample, this clonotype was seen many times. This chain joins TRBV5-6 and TRBJ2-1; perhaps TRBD2 as D (6 bases). V was pared by 3 bases and J by 0 bases, with 13 bases between. The germline CDR1 and CDR2 sequences are SGHDT and YYEEEE. There are 16 residues in the CDR3. CDR3 in DNA: TGTGCCAGCAGCTCCTTACCAGCGGGCTCCTACAATGAGCAGTTCTTC. Residues: CASSSLPAGSYNEQFF.

This clonotype was seen repeatedly, ten times or more. The chain combines TRBV6-1 with TRBJ2-7, with 7 bases aligning to TRBD1. The CDR3 spans 16 residues. CDR1 and CDR2 from the germline V gene are MNHNS and SASEGT. V shed 0 bases, J shed 1 base, and the junction held 6 bases outside the gene matches. The CDR3 DNA reads as TGTGCCAGCAGTGAAGCTGGGACAGTCAGTTCCTACGAGCAGTACTTC. Amino acid sequence: CASSEAGTVSSYEQYF.

This clonotype was counted ten times or more. J is TRBJ2-1 and V is TRBV4-2, with TRBD2 identical over 9 bases. Trimming took 3 bases from V and 7 from J; bases not matched to a gene: 13. The CDR3 extends over 17 amino acids. Germline V gene data show CDR1 as LGHNA and CDR2 as YNFKEQ. The CDR3 loop reads CASSHAPVAGVGNEQFF. As DNA, the CDR3 is TGTGCCAGCAGCCACGCGCCAGTAGCGGGAGTGGGGAATGAGCAGTTCTTC.

This clonotype was picked up many times. V usage is TRBV27 and J usage is TRBJ2-2, with a tentative D call TRBD2 (5 bases). The V gene's germline CDR1 is MNHEY and CDR2 SMNVEV (reference sequence). The CDR3 runs to 13 residues. V lost 3 bases to trimming and J lost 5 bases, with 7 bases between them. CDR3 loop: CASSFRGTGELFF. The CDR3 region has the DNA TGTGCCAGCAGTTTTCGGGGAACCGGGGAGCTGTTTTTT.

This clonotype was detected ten times or more. The chain recombines TRBV12-3 or TRBV12-4 with TRBJ2-1, with 12 bases identical to TRBD2. The CDR3 contains 17 residues. V shed 2 bases and J 6 bases; nucleotides not matched to a gene: 8. The CDR3 coding sequence is TGTGCCAGCAGTTTACTAGCGGGAGGGCCAAATGGCAATGAGCAGTTCTTC. Translation: CASSLLAGGPNGNEQFF.

Of note for this clonotype: The junction differs from germline at one of its ends, possibly a read error. This chain connects TRBV6-2 or TRBV6-3 to TRBJ2-6, with TRBD1 as a possible D gene (5 bases). Germline CDR1 reads MNHEY; CDR2 reads SVGEGT. The CDR3 length is 16 residues. The CDR3 sequence is CASSYDRRSGANVMTF. The CDR3 DNA is TGTGCCAGCAGTTACGATAGAAGGTCTGGGGCCAACGTCATGACTTTC.

This clonotype has a count of ten or more. The rearrangement uses TRBV6-5 and TRBJ1-1; D call uncertain. V gave up 6 bases and J gave up 0 bases, with 8 bases separating them. Germline CDR1 reads MNHEY; CDR2 reads SVGAGI. This CDR3 has 13 residues. CDR3 protein: CASSLTVNTEAFF. The CDR3 DNA reads as TGTGCCAGCAGCTTGACGGTGAACACTGAAGCTTTCTTT.

The sample holds a few counts of this clonotype. The chain links TRBV5-6 to TRBJ2-5; the match to TRBD2 covers 10 bases. Germline V gives CDR1 SGHDT, CDR2 YYEEEE. This CDR3 contains 18 residues. With V trimmed by 4 bases and J by 4 bases, 16 bases remained unmatched. The CDR3 reads CASSRFLAGEGARETQYF. The CDR3 DNA reads as TGTGCCAGCAGCCGATTTCTAGCGGGAGAGGGGGCCCGAGAGACCCAGTACTTC.

DNA for the CDR3: TGTGCCAGTAGGCTAGCGGGAGGGCCTCGGGGCACAGATACGCAGTATTTT. Protein product: CASRLAGGPRGTDTQYF. This rearrangement joins TRBV27 to TRBJ2-3, with 12 bases lining up with TRBD2. V lost 9 bases to trimming and J lost 1 base; unmatched junction nucleotides: 11. The V gene's germline CDR1 is MNHEY and CDR2 SMNVEV (reference sequence). The CDR3 runs to 17 residues.

This clonotype was counted at least ten times. The chain recombines TRBV28 with TRBJ2-3; 9 nucleotides match TRBD2. Germline CDR1 MDHEN, CDR2 SYDVKM. V shed 5 bases and J 3 bases; nucleotides not matched to a gene: 9. The CDR3 loop spans 16 amino acids. The DNA for the CDR3 is TGTGCCAGCAGTCCCTTAGCGGGAGAGTTTACAGATACGCAGTATTTT. Amino acid sequence: CASSPLAGEFTDTQYF.